The 5 T cell receptor beta chains reported below all come from one sample, sequenced in a study of shared clonotypes between healthy human individuals. Using immunoSEQ multiplex PCR, the repertoire was profiled, and TCRdb retains in-frame clones only, with some absent. Of about half a million clones listed, around 74% were seen once; the top ten hold around 13%. The specimen was PBMCs. The receptors here all came from a middle-aged woman in good health. Some clones in this sample may be carry-over from other donors' samples.

In its sample, this clone was seen a few times. The sample holds other DNA sequences that translate to the same CDR3. The chain combines TRBV11-2 with TRBJ2-5; 7 bases match TRBD2. The CDR3 covers 13 residues. Per the germline V gene, CDR1 is SGHAT and CDR2 is FQNNGV. V lost 8 bases, J lost 5 bases, and 8 bases stayed unmatched. The CDR3 region has the DNA TGTGCCAGCCGTCGCGGGGGAGGGGAGACCCAGTACTTC. Translation: CASRRGGGETQYF.

This chain links TRBV4-1 with TRBJ2-1; D is undetermined. The germline V gene has CDR1 MGHRA and CDR2 YSYEKL. The CDR3 runs to 12 residues. Trimming stripped 3 bases from V and 5 bases from J, with 5 bases between. The CDR3 DNA reads TGCGCCAGCAGCCACTATAACAATGAGCAGTTCTTC. This codes for CASSHYNNEQFF.

The chain employs TRBV5-1 and TRBJ1-5, with 10 bases aligning to TRBD1. Unmatched junction bases numbered 5, after V lost 4 bases and J lost 1 base. This CDR3 has 16 residues. Germline V gene data show CDR1 as SGHRS and CDR2 as YFSETQ. As DNA, the CDR3 is TGCGCCAGCAGCCCCACGACAGGGGGCAGCAATCAGCCCCAGCATTTT. As protein: CASSPTTGGSNQPQHF. The full variable domain, its missing parts supplied by reference TRBV5-1 and TRBJ1-5, is KAGVTQTPRYLIKTRGQQVTLSCSPISGHRSVSWYQQTPGQGLQFLFEYFSETQRNKGNFPGRFSGRQFSNSRSEMNVSTLELGDSALYLCASSPTTGGSNQPQHFGDGTRLSIL.

In regard to this clone: A much bigger clone sits one base away, suggesting this may be a read error. The chain uses TRBV5-8 and TRBJ2-3; 11 nucleotides align to TRBD2. This CDR3 comprises 15 residues. The V gene end was trimmed by 3 bases and the J gene end by 0 bases; junction bases not matched to a gene: 0. Germline values: CDR1 SGHTS, CDR2 YDEGEE. CDR3 DNA sequence: TGTGCCAGCAGCTGGACTAGCGGGAGCACAGATACGCAGTATTTT. This translates into CASSWTSGSTDTQYF.

This clone has just a few counts. J is TRBJ1-5 and V is TRBV4-1; TRBD1 might be the D (5 bases). V was clipped by 0 bases and J by 6 bases, with 15 bases between them. CDR3 length: 16 amino acids. The V gene's germline CDR1 is MGHRA and CDR2 YSYEKL. The CDR3 coding sequence is TGCGCCAGCAGCCAAGAAAGGCTAGACGGGACTCAGCCCCAGCATTTT. As protein: CASSQERLDGTQPQHF.